This T cell receptor beta chain emerged from a study of blood T cell repertoires in COVID-19. The study recruited people aged 18 to 89 years across around 24 US areas. Methods used by the authors: Researchers report that nucleated cell counts were estimated from reference gene primer amplification. The method was immunoSEQ multiplex PCR; TCRdb's version includes in-frame clones alone and lacks a portion of them. V, J and clone size are taken as reported in that table, and D and trimming were inferred from the DNA itself. This table has 280,000 or so clones, around nine tenths appearing once. This clone has only one observation. Sequenced input: PBMCs or T cells enriched from blood (not recorded which). The clonotype originates from a woman aged 45-59 years who had been exposed to COVID-19.

The CDR3 nucleotides are TGTGCCAGCAGTTTCGCGTACGGGGGTGGGAATTCACCCCTCCACTTT. Residues: CASSFAYGGGNSPLHF. The chain uses TRBV28 and TRBJ1-6, with D tentatively TRBD1 (5 bases). The CDR3 has 16 residues. Germline V gene sequence: CDR1 MDHEN, CDR2 SYDVKM. Trimming pared 3 bases from V and 7 bases from J, leaving 16 bases between.